The T cell receptor (beta chain) described here comes from a study of T-cell reconstitution after alpha-beta-depleted transplantation in children. Study-wide points: When one year had passed after transplant, most T-cell counts and diversity came from newly produced T cells.

Concerning this clonotype: Its antigen remains unknown.

CDR3 length: 19 amino acids. The junction had 13 bases not matched to a gene; V was cut back by 4 bases and J by 1 base. Unique molecular identifiers were incorporated into the prepared TCRbeta library. TCRdb called the PCR reads again in MiXCR, with one record for every CDR3 protein. The repertoire holds about 130,000 distinct CDR3 sequences, with about 9.9% as singletons. The source is a girl under three years old who had a stem cell transplant for combined immunodeficiency, so the T cells may come from the graft donor. The chain uses TRBV12-3 or TRBV12-4 and TRBJ2-5; 12 bases match TRBD2. The specimen was PBMCs, mostly from graft donor cells, collected 180 days after TCRalphabeta/CD19-depleted stem cell transplant. CDR3 nucleotides: TGTGCCAGCAGTTCTCTACTGGCTGGACTAGCGGGGCGCCAAGAGACCCAGTACTTC. Its translation is CASSSLLAGLAGRQETQYF.